The 20 T cell receptor beta chains below come from one sample, sequenced in a study of cytomegalovirus exposure and HLA in healthy donors. With 60 Vbeta and 13 Jbeta primers, the PCR was carried out. Measured with immunoSEQ multiplex PCR; TCRdb has only the in-frame clones, and not every one. The table lists roughly 180,000 clones, around 80% of them singletons. The specimen sequenced was PBMCs. The origin of the receptors is a man aged 35 to 55 in good health and CMV-seronegative.

This clone was observed a single time. The rearrangement links TRBV5-4 to TRBJ2-1; 9 bases map to TRBD1. The junction had 5 bases not matched to a gene; V was cut back by 0 bases and J by 4 bases. CDR3 length equals 16 residues. Germline V gene lookup returns CDR1 SGHNT and CDR2 YYREEE (reference sequence). This chain's CDR3 is CASSLGGTGRYNEQFF. Here the CDR3 DNA reads TGTGCCAGCAGCTTGGGAGGGACAGGGAGGTACAATGAGCAGTTCTTC.

The V gene is TRBV4-1, the J gene TRBJ1-1; 8 bases are shared with TRBD1. This CDR3 spans 13 amino acids. Germline V gene lookup returns CDR1 MGHRA and CDR2 YSYEKL. J lost 4 bases, V lost 4 bases, and 2 bases had no gene match. CDR3 in amino acids: CASSLQGGTEAFF. The CDR3 coding sequence is TGCGCCAGCAGCCTACAGGGGGGCACTGAAGCTTTCTTT.

V is TRBV19 and J is TRBJ1-2; no reliable D call. V was cut by 6 bases and J by 1 base, with 12 bases left in between. Germline values: CDR1 LNHDA, CDR2 SQIVND (reference sequence). The CDR3 is 14 amino acids. Here the CDR3 reads CASRKRGLNYGYTF. The CDR3 DNA sequence: TGTGCCAGTAGAAAACGGGGTCTTAACTATGGCTACACCTTC.

The genes are TRBV5-6 and TRBJ1-2, with no clear D. The CDR3 consists of 17 residues. Germline lookup yields CDR1 SGHDT and CDR2 YYEEEE. The ends were cut back, 1 base at V and 0 bases at J, with 16 bases in the middle. In nucleotides, the CDR3 is TGTGCCAGCAGCTTGTGGAGCCGCTGGTCTTCTAACTATGGCTACACCTTC. Translating it yields CASSLWSRWSSNYGYTF.

This sequence joins TRBV19 and TRBJ2-2; 7 bases align to TRBD1. Germline assignment: CDR1 LNHDA and CDR2 SQIVND (reference sequence). Losses at the gene ends were 7 bases for V and 3 bases for J; bases not matched to a gene: 8. The CDR3 has 15 residues. This chain's CDR3 is CASNYGTADTGELFF. The CDR3 bases are TGTGCCAGTAATTATGGGACAGCAGACACCGGGGAGCTGTTTTTT.

The chain employs TRBV5-1 and TRBJ2-7, with a tentative D call TRBD2 (6 bases). Trimming shortened V by 2 bases and J by 7 bases, and 13 bases separated the two germline ends. Germline V lookup: CDR1 SGHRS, CDR2 YFSETQ. The CDR3 covers 13 residues. Written as DNA, the CDR3 is TGCGCCAGCAGCTTTGGCGGGGTCCGGGAGCAGTACTTC. Its translation is CASSFGGVREQYF.

The chain combines TRBV7-8 with TRBJ2-5; TRBD2 agrees at 9 bases. The length of the CDR3 is 15 residues. V shed 2 bases, J shed 4 bases, and the junction held 5 bases outside the gene matches. In germline, CDR1 is SGHVS, CDR2 FQNEAQ. The CDR3: CASSLISAGGETQYF. The CDR3 DNA follows: TGTGCCAGCAGCTTAATTTCAGCGGGAGGAGAGACCCAGTACTTC.

The V gene is TRBV5-5, the J gene TRBJ2-7; 7 nucleotides align to TRBD1. This CDR3 spans 15 amino acids. The V segment lost 2 bases and the J segment 0 bases; nucleotides outside the gene matches: 5. Germline values: CDR1 SGHKS, CDR2 YYEKEE (reference sequence). In DNA form, the CDR3 reads TGTGCCAGCAGCTTCAGGGGGTACACCTCCTACGAGCAGTACTTC. It specifies CASSFRGYTSYEQYF.

The V call is TRBV5-4, the J call TRBJ2-3; 7 bases agree with TRBD2. J gave up 0 bases and V 4 bases, and 5 bases lay outside the gene matches. This CDR3 contains 15 residues. Germline V gene sequence: CDR1 SGHNT, CDR2 YYREEE (reference sequence). CDR3 residues: CASSLSGSSTDTQYF. CDR3 bases: TGTGCCAGCAGCCTTAGCGGGTCTAGCACAGATACGCAGTATTTT.

This clone occurred a few times. The CDR3 sequence is CASSQVAGGLENIQYF. The CDR3 DNA is TGTGCCAGCAGCCAAGTAGCGGGGGGGCTTGAAAACATTCAGTACTTC. The chain joins TRBV4-2 to TRBJ2-4, with 11 bases identical to TRBD2. The CDR3 sequence is 16 residues long. The germline CDR1 and CDR2 sequences are LGHNA and YNFKEQ. V shed 1 base, J shed 5 bases, and the junction held 4 bases outside the gene matches.

The V call is TRBV7-9, the J call TRBJ2-1, with a weak D call TRBD1 (6 bases). Germline V gene sequence: CDR1 SEHNR, CDR2 FQNEAQ (reference sequence). CDR3 length: 14 residues. V was shortened by 3 bases and J by 9 bases, with 15 bases between the two germline ends. This CDR3 is CASSFGTGKGEQFF. CDR3 nucleotide sequence: TGTGCCAGCAGCTTCGGAACAGGGAAGGGTGAGCAGTTCTTC.

The rearrangement joins TRBV5-6 to TRBJ1-6, with D unclear. The germline V gene has CDR1 SGHDT and CDR2 YYEEEE. V lost 4 bases and J lost 5, with 13 bases in between. The CDR3 contains 15 residues. The CDR3 nucleotides are TGTGCCAGCAGCCACCTCTCAAGAGATAATTCACCCCTCCACTTT. Translating it yields CASSHLSRDNSPLHF.

The chain has TRBV4-3 and TRBJ2-1, with 7 bases fitting TRBD2. This CDR3 has 15 amino acids. With 5 bases clipped from V and 4 bases from J, the junction kept 8 bases outside the gene matches. The germline V gene encodes CDR1 LGHNA and CDR2 YSLEER. In DNA, the CDR3 is TGCGCCAGCAGCGCCCGGGACTACCTTTACAATGAGCAGTTCTTC. It encodes CASSARDYLYNEQFF.

CDR3 sequence: CASSLDQGQGGGYTF. The CDR3 nucleotides read TGTGCCAGCAGCTTGGACCAAGGACAGGGTGGAGGCTACACCTTC. The chain joins TRBV5-4 to TRBJ1-2; 8 bases are a match to TRBD1. The CDR3 is 15 residues long. Germline CDR1 and CDR2: SGHNT and YYREEE (reference sequence). The V gene end was trimmed by 0 bases and the J gene end by 8 bases; junction bases not matched to a gene: 9.

The chain joins TRBV7-2 to TRBJ2-3, with 8 bases aligning to TRBD2. V lost 3 bases, J lost 2 bases, and 4 bases stayed unmatched. Germline loops: CDR1 SGHTA, CDR2 FQGNSA. CDR3 length: 15 residues. The CDR3 DNA is TGTGCCAGCAGCTTCATAGCGGGATCCACAGATACGCAGTATTTT. It codes for CASSFIAGSTDTQYF. The whole variable domain, filled in from reference TRBV7-2 and TRBJ2-3, reads GAGVSQSPSNKVTEKGKDVELRCDPISGHTALYWYRQSLGQGLEFLIYFQGNSAPDKSGLPSDRFSAERTGGSVSTLTIQRTQQEDSAVYLCASSFIAGSTDTQYFGPGTRLTVL.

There are a few counts of this clone. The chain employs TRBV19 and TRBJ2-6; 7 bases align to TRBD1. Looked up from germline, CDR1 is LNHDA and CDR2 is SQIVND (reference sequence). V shed 5 bases and J 0 bases; nucleotides not matched to a gene: 7. The CDR3 consists of 17 residues. The CDR3 nucleotides read TGTGCCAGTAGTGTACGAGGGGACAGCTCTGGGGCCAACGTCCTGACTTTC. Residues: CASSVRGDSSGANVLTF.

The chain combines TRBV6-5 with TRBJ1-1, with 7 bases matching TRBD1. Germline V gene lookup returns CDR1 MNHEY and CDR2 SVGAGI. J gave up 5 bases and V 2 bases, and 5 bases lay outside the gene matches. The CDR3 contains 14 residues. Here the CDR3 DNA reads TGTGCCAGCAGTTACGAGACAGGGAGGACTGAAGCTTTCTTT. Translated: CASSYETGRTEAFF.

The chain links TRBV28 to TRBJ2-1; the match to TRBD1 covers 8 bases. The CDR3 is 17 residues long. J gave up 0 bases and V 6 bases, and 10 bases lay outside the gene matches. Germline V gene data show CDR1 as MDHEN and CDR2 as SYDVKM. The DNA of the CDR3 is TGTGCCAGCAGCCTAGGGACAGGCCCTATCTCCTACAATGAGCAGTTCTTC. As protein: CASSLGTGPISYNEQFF.

V usage is TRBV7-9 and J usage is TRBJ2-7; possible D gene TRBD1, 8 bases. Trimming cost V 1 base and J 5 bases, with 12 bases left between them. The CDR3 runs to 14 residues. Germline CDR1 reads SEHNR; CDR2 reads FQNEAQ (reference sequence). CDR3 nucleotides: TGTGCCAGCAGCTTAGGACAGGGGAGGGACGAGCAGTACTTC. This translates into CASSLGQGRDEQYF.

The chain has TRBV5-1 and TRBJ2-3; 10 nucleotides match TRBD2. V gave up 0 bases and J gave up 0 bases; unmatched junction bases: 1. CDR1 is SGHRS and CDR2 is YFSETQ in the germline V gene. This CDR3 comprises 16 residues. CDR3 in DNA: TGCGCCAGCAGCTTGGGACTAGCGGGTAGCACAGATACGCAGTATTTT. As protein: CASSLGLAGSTDTQYF.